This passage covers 22 T cell receptor beta chains from one sample sequenced in a study of T cells in Graves' hyperthyroidism and ophthalmopathy. Researchers took RNA transcripts and amplified the TCR beta CDR3 regions from them. The study used the HTBI primer set for a first-round RT-PCR of the TCR CDR3. TCRdb processed the multiplex PCR reads anew with MiXCR; each CDR3 protein has one entry. The sample contains roughly 420,000 distinct CDR3 sequences, about 15% of which appear only once. The source material was blood. These receptors all come from a woman between 18 and 29 years old with Graves' hyperthyroidism.

This clonotype was seen ten or more times. J is TRBJ2-7 and V is TRBV5-1; 7 bases map to TRBD2. Germline CDR1 and CDR2: SGHRS and YFSETQ. Losses at the gene ends were 3 bases for V and 0 bases for J; bases not matched to a gene: 3. This CDR3 has 14 residues. The CDR3 sequence is CASSSTSDSYEQYF. For the CDR3, the DNA is TGCGCCAGCAGCTCCACTAGCGACTCCTACGAGCAGTACTTC.

This chain uses TRBV11-2 with TRBJ1-2; D remains ambiguous. Germline V gene sequence: CDR1 SGHAT, CDR2 FQNNGV. V lost 5 bases and J lost 3, with 10 bases in between. The CDR3 has 13 amino acids. This CDR3 is CASSLIMDYGYTF. In nucleotides, the CDR3 is TGTGCCAGCAGCCTAATAATGGACTATGGCTACACCTTC.

In the case of this clonotype: Just one base apart from a much larger clone, this may be a read error. The rearrangement links TRBV13 to TRBJ1-3; D gene ambiguous. Between the trimmed V and J ends, which lost 5 bases and 0 bases, there was a span of 17 bases. CDR1 and CDR2 from the germline V gene are PRHDT and FYEKMQ (reference sequence). This CDR3 is 17 amino acids long. The CDR3, as DNA: TGTGCCAGCAGCCCCGGGCCTCACCTTCCCTCTGGAAACACCATATATTTT. Translating gives CASSPGPHLPSGNTIYF.

V is TRBV2 and J is TRBJ2-5; 9 bases agree with TRBD2. The germline CDR1 and CDR2 sequences are SNHLY and FYNNEI. The V gene end was trimmed by 6 bases and the J gene end by 5 bases; junction bases not matched to a gene: 10. The CDR3 length is 15 residues. In nucleotides, the CDR3 is TGTGCCAGCAGCGTCGCGGGGGGGGATGGGGAGACCCAGTACTTC. This codes for CASSVAGGDGETQYF.

Remarks on this clonotype: Possible read error: a much larger clone is one base away. The chain recombines TRBV5-1 with TRBJ2-3, with 9 bases lining up with TRBD2. The ends lost 4 bases at V and 2 bases at J; junction bases unmatched: 8. CDR3 length: 16 amino acids. Looked up from germline, CDR1 is SGHRS and CDR2 is YFSETQ. The CDR3 is CASSPPAGGHTDTQYF. CDR3 DNA: TGCGCCAGCAGCCCACCAGCGGGGGGCCACACAGATACGCAGTATTTT.

This clonotype was seen ten or more times. This rearrangement joins TRBV27 to TRBJ2-7; TRBD1 agrees at 10 bases. CDR3 size: 14 residues. Germline trimming cut 5 bases from V and 4 bases from J; bases unmatched to any gene: 5. Germline CDR1 is MNHEY and CDR2 is SMNVEV (reference sequence). In DNA form, the CDR3 reads TGTGCCAGCAGTAAGACAGGGGGCCGTTACGAGCAGTACTTC. Its protein is CASSKTGGRYEQYF.

This clonotype came up many times. The CDR3 reads CASSLARTGGTDTQYF. The CDR3 DNA follows: TGTGCCAGCAGCTTAGCCCGGACAGGGGGCACAGATACGCAGTATTTT. The rearrangement uses TRBV7-9 and TRBJ2-3, with 9 bases that match TRBD1. Germline CDR1 reads SEHNR; CDR2 reads FQNEAQ (reference sequence). Unmatched junction bases numbered 2, after V lost 0 bases and J lost 1 base. There are 16 residues in the CDR3.

This clonotype has a count of ten or more. The chain uses TRBV6-1 and TRBJ2-5; 8 nucleotides agree with TRBD1. The V segment lost 9 bases and the J segment 5 bases; nucleotides outside the gene matches: 14. Germline-derived CDR1 and CDR2 are MNHNS and SASEGT. The CDR3 runs to 15 residues. The DNA for the CDR3 is TGTGCCAGTTCGCCCGGGACAGGCGGAGGGGAGACCCAGTACTTC. This codes for CASSPGTGGGETQYF.

The genes are TRBV6-2 or TRBV6-3 and TRBJ1-3, with D hard to call. This CDR3 contains 16 residues. CDR1 and CDR2 from the germline V gene are MNHEY and SVGEGT. Trimming removed 4 bases at V and 0 bases at J, with 13 bases between. The CDR3 nucleotides read TGTGCCAGCAGTTCCGCCAGACGCTCCTCTGGAAACACCATATATTTT. It yields the protein CASSSARRSSGNTIYF.

This rearrangement joins TRBV18 to TRBJ2-3; 10 nucleotides align to TRBD2. After removal of 4 bases from V and 0 bases from J, the junction contained 10 bases not matched to a gene. This CDR3 comprises 18 residues. Germline-derived CDR1 and CDR2 are KGHSH and LQKENI. The CDR3 spells CASSLDSSGGASTDTQYF. CDR3 DNA: TGTGCCAGCTCACTCGACTCTAGCGGGGGAGCTAGCACAGATACGCAGTATTTT.

This chain joins TRBV14 and TRBJ2-5; possibly TRBD2 for D (6 bases). The V and J ends lost 3 bases and 1 base respectively, with 6 bases between them. Germline V gene data show CDR1 as SGHDN and CDR2 as FVKESK. CDR3 length: 13 residues. The CDR3 DNA reads TGTGCCAGCAGCCACGGGAGCCAAGAGACCCAGTACTTC. This encodes CASSHGSQETQYF.

Many counts were recorded for this clonotype. The chain links TRBV18 to TRBJ2-1; D ambiguous. Germline lookup yields CDR1 KGHSH and CDR2 LQKENI. The CDR3 is 12 amino acids. The V end lost 1 base, the J end lost 9 bases, and 7 bases lay between the germline ends. CDR3 region: CASSPRVAEQFF. The DNA of the CDR3 is TGTGCCAGCTCACCACGAGTGGCTGAGCAGTTCTTC.

The CDR3 protein is CASTRGGQDTLLGGYTF. The CDR3 DNA reads TGTGCCAGTACCCGGGGAGGACAGGACACACTCCTCGGTGGCTACACCTTC. This chain connects TRBV19 to TRBJ1-2; 7 positions match TRBD1. V was pared by 7 bases and J by 7 bases, with 21 bases of the junction left unmatched. The germline V gene encodes CDR1 LNHDA and CDR2 SQIVND (reference sequence). This CDR3 has 17 residues.

The CDR3: CASSFYRVTGNTIYF. The CDR3 nucleotides read TGTGCCAGCAGTTTCTACAGGGTAACTGGAAACACCATATATTTT. V gene TRBV6-1 combines with J gene TRBJ1-3; the D gene is possibly TRBD1 (6 bases). This CDR3 comprises 15 residues. Germline CDR1 is MNHNS and CDR2 is SASEGT. V lost 5 bases and J lost 2, with 13 bases in between.

This clonotype came up a few times. The chain is built from TRBV24-1 and TRBJ2-2; TRBD1 matches 7 bases. The CDR3 loop spans 16 amino acids. Trimming at V came to 4 bases and at J to 5 bases, leaving 9 bases not matched to a gene. Germline loops: CDR1 KGHDR, CDR2 SFDVKD. The CDR3 loop is CATSDARTGITGELFF. As DNA, the CDR3 is TGTGCCACCAGTGACGCCCGGACAGGAATAACCGGGGAGCTGTTTTTT.

CDR3 DNA sequence: TGCGCCAGCAGCTTGGAAGACAGGTCTAACTATGGCTACACCTTC. Its protein product is CASSLEDRSNYGYTF. V gene TRBV5-1 combines with J gene TRBJ1-2, with D perhaps matching TRBD1 (6 bases). There are 15 residues in the CDR3. CDR1 and CDR2 (germline): SGHRS, YFSETQ. The V and J ends lost 0 bases and 0 bases respectively, with 9 bases between them.

This clonotype was seen at least ten times. This rearrangement joins TRBV29-1 to TRBJ2-4; the D gene is possibly TRBD1 (6 bases). The germline V gene has CDR1 SQVTM and CDR2 ANQGSEA. The CDR3 is 13 residues long. The CDR3 here is CSGLQTGKNIQYF. The CDR3 nucleotides read TGCAGTGGCCTCCAGACAGGCAAAAACATTCAGTACTTC.

The chain couples TRBV12-3 or TRBV12-4 to TRBJ1-2, with 9 bases that match TRBD1. Germline trimming cut 7 bases from V and 6 bases from J; bases unmatched to any gene: 9. The CDR3 has 14 amino acids. The CDR3 DNA follows: TGTGCCAGCACCCCAGCCCGGACAGGGGATGGCTACACCTTC. It translates to CASTPARTGDGYTF.

This clonotype was counted many times. The chain carries TRBV6-1 and TRBJ2-1; 8 bases agree with TRBD1. Germline trimming cut 5 bases from V and 2 bases from J; bases unmatched to any gene: 5. The V gene's germline CDR1 is MNHNS and CDR2 SASEGT. The CDR3 spans 15 residues. For the CDR3, the DNA is TGTGCCAGCAGTTTGGACAGGGTAGCCTACAATGAGCAGTTCTTC. Its translation is CASSLDRVAYNEQFF.

V gene TRBV19 combines with J gene TRBJ2-1; 11 bases map to TRBD1. The V segment lost 4 bases and the J segment 7 bases; nucleotides outside the gene matches: 9. This CDR3 spans 16 amino acids. Germline V gene data show CDR1 as LNHDA and CDR2 as SQIVND (reference sequence). The CDR3 region is CASSTPGTGGKNEQFF. The CDR3 region has the DNA TGTGCCAGTAGTACACCGGGGACAGGGGGTAAAAATGAGCAGTTCTTC.

The sample holds many counts of this clonotype. This chain links TRBV7-9 with TRBJ1-2, with D possibly matching TRBD1 (5 bases). This CDR3 comprises 16 residues. The V end was cut by 3 bases, the J end by 7 bases, with 21 bases between. In germline, CDR1 is SEHNR, CDR2 FQNEAQ (reference sequence). The CDR3 is CASSFHGPGISFGYTF. The DNA of the CDR3 is TGTGCCAGCAGCTTCCACGGTCCAGGGATAAGTTTTGGCTACACCTTC.

The chain uses TRBV19 and TRBJ2-2, with D tentatively TRBD1 (5 bases). The V end lost 6 bases, the J end lost 7 bases, and 18 bases lay between the germline ends. Germline CDR1 reads LNHDA; CDR2 reads SQIVND (reference sequence). This CDR3 is 15 amino acids long. The CDR3 sequence is CASRPLWGSGGELFF. In nucleotides, the CDR3 is TGTGCCAGTAGACCCTTGTGGGGCTCGGGCGGGGAGCTGTTTTTT.